This entry features one T cell receptor beta chain sequence. The antigen is undetermined. One end of the junction varies from germline; a read error may be responsible. This sample is drawn from a study of blood T cells in healthy people across ages. Germline-derived CDR1 and CDR2 are SGHTA and FQGNSA. This CDR3 has 15 residues. PBMCs, at least 6 million per sample, were isolated. Findings and caveats of the study: Roughly linearly, TCR beta diversity per million T cells fell as age increased.

PCR was performed a second time for roughly 7 to 12 cycles using a sample-barcoded 5' primer and a J-beta primer mix. Each TCR beta cDNA got a 12-nucleotide random molecular identifier. Each sample yielded at least 3 million CDR3-containing paired-end reads. TCRdb reanalysed the 5' RACE reads using MiXCR and keeps one entry per CDR3 protein. Found here are 1.5 million or so distinct CDR3 sequences, approximately 42% of them singletons; the top ten hold 7% to 9%. This receptor was identified in a woman between 18 and 29 years old in good health. The sequencing input was blood. The chain uses TRBV7-2 and TRBJ2-1, with 7 bases that match TRBD2. The CDR3 sequence is CASTLTRLARDEQFF. As DNA, the CDR3 is TGTGCCAGCACCTTAACCCGACTAGCAAGGGATGAGCAGTTCTTC.